This passage covers 14 T cell receptor beta chains from one sample sequenced in a study of T-cell reconstitution after alpha-beta-depleted transplantation in children. Preparation of the TCRbeta library was carried out with unique molecular identifiers. TCRdb reprocessed the PCR reads via MiXCR and lists one record per CDR3 protein. This table holds 200,000 or so distinct CDR3 sequences, roughly 6.3% found once. This material consisted of PBMCs, taken before TCRalphabeta/CD19-depleted stem cell transplant. The receptors were gathered from a girl in the first two years of life with combined immunodeficiency, due to receive a stem cell transplant.

This clonotype appeared many times. The V gene is TRBV20-1, the J gene TRBJ2-1; 7 bases agree with TRBD2. This CDR3 has 14 residues. Germline assignment: CDR1 DFQATT and CDR2 SNEGSKA (reference sequence). V lost 3 bases to trimming and J lost 2 bases; unmatched junction nucleotides: 4. CDR3 sequence reads: CSASSGFTYNEQFF. DNA for the CDR3: TGCAGTGCTAGTAGCGGGTTTACCTACAATGAGCAGTTCTTC.

The sample holds a few counts of this clonotype. The chain uses TRBV12-3 or TRBV12-4 and TRBJ2-3, with a tentative D call TRBD2 (7 bases). This CDR3 region has 12 residues. V lost 9 bases, J lost 6 bases, and 13 bases lay in between. This chain's CDR3 is CASRGAADTQYF. CDR3 bases: TGTGCCAGTCGGGGGGCAGCGGATACGCAGTATTTT.

The sample holds a few counts of this clonotype. The chain has TRBV3-1 and TRBJ1-3, with 11 bases fitting TRBD1. The junction had 4 bases not matched to a gene; V was cut back by 0 bases and J by 3 bases. The CDR3 consists of 17 residues. The germline CDR1 and CDR2 sequences are LGHDT and YNNKEL (reference sequence). The CDR3 region is CASSQDRGTGGGNTIYF. DNA for the CDR3: TGTGCCAGCAGCCAAGATCGCGGGACAGGGGGTGGAAACACCATATATTTT.

This clonotype was counted between two and nine times. The chain combines TRBV13 with TRBJ1-1; D gene uncertain. Germline-derived CDR1 and CDR2 are PRHDT and FYEKMQ (reference sequence). V shed 2 bases and J shed 2 bases, with 6 bases lying between them. This CDR3 region has 13 residues. CDR3 region: CASSLRPNTEAFF. CDR3 nucleotides: TGTGCCAGCAGCTTACGTCCAAACACTGAAGCTTTCTTT. Together with reference TRBV13 and TRBJ1-1, the CDR3 gives the full variable domain: AAGVIQSPRHLIKEKRETATLKCYPIPRHDTVYWYQQGPGQDPQFLISFYEKMQSDKGSIPDRFSAQQFSDYHSELNMSSLELGDSALYFCASSLRPNTEAFFGQGTRLTVV.

The V and J genes are TRBV20-1 and TRBJ2-7; TRBD2 agrees at 8 bases. Unmatched junction bases numbered 10, after V lost 2 bases and J lost 4 bases. Looked up from germline, CDR1 is DFQATT and CDR2 is SNEGSKA (reference sequence). The CDR3 loop spans 15 amino acids. The CDR3 loop reads CSARKRESFGYEQYF. The CDR3 DNA reads TGCAGTGCTAGAAAGCGGGAGTCGTTTGGTTACGAGCAGTACTTC.

The CDR3 DNA reads TGCGCCAGCAGCTTGGTTACTCTTAGCGGGAGGGGCGTTCGGGCCAACGTCCTGACTTTC. This encodes CASSLVTLSGRGVRANVLTF. The J gene is TRBJ2-6, the V gene TRBV5-1, with 11 nucleotides matching TRBD2. Germline V lookup: CDR1 SGHRS, CDR2 YFSETQ. Trimming at V came to 0 bases and at J to 5 bases, leaving 13 bases not matched to a gene. CDR3 length equals 20 residues.

At least ten counts were recorded for this clonotype. The chain recombines TRBV5-6 with TRBJ2-5; D unclear. The germline V and J ends were trimmed by 1 base and 5 bases, with 15 bases remaining between them. This CDR3 has 15 residues. The germline V gene has CDR1 SGHDT and CDR2 YYEEEE. CDR3 in amino acids: CASSLLRGDRETQYF. DNA for the CDR3: TGTGCCAGCAGCTTGCTACGCGGCGATCGGGAGACCCAGTACTTC.

This clonotype came up many times. The chain couples TRBV15 to TRBJ2-3; no clear D. V was clipped by 3 bases and J by 7 bases, with 11 bases between them. This CDR3 is built from 13 residues. Germline V gene sequence: CDR1 LNHNV, CDR2 YYDKDF (reference sequence). The CDR3 sequence is CATSSSLGNTQYF. The CDR3 DNA is TGTGCCACCAGCAGTTCCCTGGGAAATACGCAGTATTTT. The complete variable domain, with remaining parts taken from reference TRBV15 and TRBJ2-3, reads DAMVIQNPRYQVTQFGKPVTLSCSQTLNHNVMYWYQQKSSQAPKLLFHYYDKDFNNEADTPDNFQSRRPNTSFCFLDIRSPGLGDTAMYLCATSSSLGNTQYFGPGTRLTVL.

This clonotype has ten or more counts. The rearrangement joins TRBV12-3 or TRBV12-4 to TRBJ2-7; D gene ambiguous. V was trimmed by 5 bases and J by 10 bases, leaving 9 bases between them. CDR3 length: 10 amino acids. CDR3 amino acids: CASSPTDQYF. CDR3 bases: TGTGCCAGCAGTCCTACGGATCAGTACTTC.

This clonotype was recorded at least ten times. This chain links TRBV27 with TRBJ2-7, with D unresolved. V was pared by 4 bases and J by 0 bases, with 13 bases between. Germline V lookup: CDR1 MNHEY, CDR2 SMNVEV (reference sequence). The CDR3 runs to 15 residues. The CDR3 region is CASSSSYLISYEQYF. The CDR3, as DNA: TGTGCCAGCAGTTCCTCCTACCTTATCTCCTACGAGCAGTACTTC.

This clonotype was observed many times. The V and J genes are TRBV6-1 and TRBJ2-1; TRBD2 matches at 10 bases. The CDR3 has 19 residues. V shed 2 bases and J 4 bases; nucleotides not matched to a gene: 14. The germline V gene has CDR1 MNHNS and CDR2 SASEGT. CDR3 nucleotide sequence: TGTGCCAGCAGTGAAAGTCCACGACTAGCGGGCCCTGTATACAATGAGCAGTTCTTC. Encoded protein: CASSESPRLAGPVYNEQFF.

This clonotype has more than one count but fewer than ten. V usage is TRBV25-1 and J usage is TRBJ2-1; D tentatively fits TRBD1 or TRBD2 (5 bases each). The CDR3 has 14 amino acids. CDR1 MGHDK and CDR2 SYGVNS come from the germline V gene. V was pared by 3 bases and J by 0 bases, with 6 bases between. In DNA form, the CDR3 reads TGTGCCAGCAGTGATGGGGGCTCCTACAATGAGCAGTTCTTC. Protein product: CASSDGGSYNEQFF. Combining the CDR3 with reference TRBV25-1 and TRBJ2-1 gives the whole variable domain EADIYQTPRYLVIGTGKKITLECSQTMGHDKMYWYQQDPGMELHLIHYSYGVNSTEKGDLSSESTVSRIRTEHFPLTLESARPSHTSQYLCASSDGGSYNEQFFGPGTRLTVL.

This clonotype was counted ten times or more. The chain carries TRBV20-1 and TRBJ2-1; D gene unclear. The V end was cut by 2 bases, the J end by 6 bases, with 8 bases between. The CDR3 length is 12 residues. CDR1 is DFQATT, CDR2 SNEGSKA, per germline (reference sequence). As DNA, the CDR3 is TGCAGTGCTAGACAGGACGGCAATGAGCAGTTCTTC. Protein sequence: CSARQDGNEQFF.

A word on this clonotype: An end of the junction does not agree with germline; a read error may underlie this. This chain links TRBV30 with TRBJ2-1, with 8 bases lining up with TRBD1. Germline values: CDR1 GTSNPN, CDR2 SVGIG (reference sequence). The CDR3 is 11 amino acids. The CDR3 sequence is CAWDDRDRRVF. CDR3 DNA: TGTGCCTGGGACGATCGGGACAGGCGGGTCTTC.